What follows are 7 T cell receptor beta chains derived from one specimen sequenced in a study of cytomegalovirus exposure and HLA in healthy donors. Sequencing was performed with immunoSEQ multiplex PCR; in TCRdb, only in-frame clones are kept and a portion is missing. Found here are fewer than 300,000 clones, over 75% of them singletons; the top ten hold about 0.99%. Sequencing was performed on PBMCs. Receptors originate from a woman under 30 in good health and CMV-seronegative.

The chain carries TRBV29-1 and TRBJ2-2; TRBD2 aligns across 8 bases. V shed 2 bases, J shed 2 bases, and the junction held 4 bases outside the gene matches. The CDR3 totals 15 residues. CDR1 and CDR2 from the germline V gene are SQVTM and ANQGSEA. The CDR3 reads CSVELAGTNTGELFF. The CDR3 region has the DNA TGCAGCGTTGAATTAGCGGGAACAAACACCGGGGAGCTGTTTTTT.

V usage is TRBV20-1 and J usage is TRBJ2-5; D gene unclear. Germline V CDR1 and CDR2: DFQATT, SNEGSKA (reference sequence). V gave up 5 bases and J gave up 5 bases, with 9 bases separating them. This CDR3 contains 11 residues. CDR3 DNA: TGCAGTGCTCCCCTGCGGGAGACCCAGTACTTC. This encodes CSAPLRETQYF.

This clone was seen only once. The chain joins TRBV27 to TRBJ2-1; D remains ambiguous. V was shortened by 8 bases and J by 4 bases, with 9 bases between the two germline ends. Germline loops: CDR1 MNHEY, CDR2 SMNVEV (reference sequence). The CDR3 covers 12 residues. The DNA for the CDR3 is TGTGCCAGCTGGTCCGGTTACAATGAGCAGTTCTTC. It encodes CASWSGYNEQFF.

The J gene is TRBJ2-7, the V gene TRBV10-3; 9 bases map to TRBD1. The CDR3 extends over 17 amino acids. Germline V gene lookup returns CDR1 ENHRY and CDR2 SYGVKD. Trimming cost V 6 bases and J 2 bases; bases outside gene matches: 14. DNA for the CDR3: TGTGCCATCAGCAAATATAAACCCGGGACAGGGACCTACGAGCAGTACTTC. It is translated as CAISKYKPGTGTYEQYF.

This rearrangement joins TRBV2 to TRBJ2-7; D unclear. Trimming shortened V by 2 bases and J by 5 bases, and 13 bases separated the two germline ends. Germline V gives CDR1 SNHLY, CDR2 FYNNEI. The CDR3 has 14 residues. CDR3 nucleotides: TGTGCCAGCAGTGAATCCCCGCCGGTGGACGAGCAGTACTTC. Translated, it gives CASSESPPVDEQYF.

The CDR3 DNA is TGTGCCAGCACCGGCGGGAGGCCTTACGAGCAGTACTTC. This codes for CASTGGRPYEQYF. The chain links TRBV2 to TRBJ2-7, with 8 nucleotides matching TRBD2. This CDR3 comprises 13 residues. Germline CDR1 is SNHLY and CDR2 is FYNNEI. Trimming cost V 7 bases and J 4 bases; bases outside gene matches: 6.

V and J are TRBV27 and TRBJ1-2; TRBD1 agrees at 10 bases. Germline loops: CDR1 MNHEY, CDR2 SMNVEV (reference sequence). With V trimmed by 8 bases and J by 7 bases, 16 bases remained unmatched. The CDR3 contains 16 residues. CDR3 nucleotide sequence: TGTGCCAGCTCCACGACCTGGACAGGGGGGTTCAGTGGCTACACCTTC. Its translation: CASSTTWTGGFSGYTF.